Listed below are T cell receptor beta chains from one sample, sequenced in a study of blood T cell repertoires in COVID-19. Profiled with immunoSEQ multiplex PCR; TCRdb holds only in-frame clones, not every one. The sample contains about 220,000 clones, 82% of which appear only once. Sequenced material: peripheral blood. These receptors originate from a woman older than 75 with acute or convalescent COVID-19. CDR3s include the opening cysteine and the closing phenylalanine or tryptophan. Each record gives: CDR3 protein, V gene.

CASSPGTIRDSYGYTF	TRBV5-1
CASSLVSGTSAHYNEQFF	TRBV5-1
CASSIRQGTNNEQFF	TRBV2
CASSGVWEQFF	TRBV25-1
CASSSQNRGLEGYTF	TRBV5-4
CASSQELAGVVTQYF	TRBV4-1
CASSIGSGTSGGVNEQFF	TRBV7-2
CASKIESGAHGEQFF	TRBV2
CASSLTQANTGELFF	TRBV7-9
CASSHPYSSGANVLTF	TRBV11-3
CASSHSGTDEKLFF	TRBV4-2
CASSVGQGNYGYTF	TRBV5-4
CASSLVDEQYF	TRBV5-8
CASSFERGSYNEQFF	TRBV7-6
CASSPQVLLSYNEQFF	TRBV4-2
CASPATSGGPNYGYTF	TRBV2